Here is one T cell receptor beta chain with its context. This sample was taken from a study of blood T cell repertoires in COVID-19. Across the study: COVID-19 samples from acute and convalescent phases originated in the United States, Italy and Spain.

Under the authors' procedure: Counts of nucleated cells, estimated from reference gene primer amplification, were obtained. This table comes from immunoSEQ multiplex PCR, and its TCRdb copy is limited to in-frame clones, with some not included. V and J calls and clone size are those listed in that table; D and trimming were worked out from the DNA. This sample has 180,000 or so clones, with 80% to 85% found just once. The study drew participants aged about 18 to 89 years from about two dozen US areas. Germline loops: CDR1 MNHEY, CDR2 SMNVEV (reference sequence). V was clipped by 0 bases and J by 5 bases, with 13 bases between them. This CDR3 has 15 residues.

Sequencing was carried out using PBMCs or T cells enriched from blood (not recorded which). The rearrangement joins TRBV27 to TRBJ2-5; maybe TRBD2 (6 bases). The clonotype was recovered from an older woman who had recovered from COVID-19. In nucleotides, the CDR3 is TGTGCCAGCAGTTTATCCAGGCGGAGGGGTGAGACCCAGTACTTC. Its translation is CASSLSRRRGETQYF.